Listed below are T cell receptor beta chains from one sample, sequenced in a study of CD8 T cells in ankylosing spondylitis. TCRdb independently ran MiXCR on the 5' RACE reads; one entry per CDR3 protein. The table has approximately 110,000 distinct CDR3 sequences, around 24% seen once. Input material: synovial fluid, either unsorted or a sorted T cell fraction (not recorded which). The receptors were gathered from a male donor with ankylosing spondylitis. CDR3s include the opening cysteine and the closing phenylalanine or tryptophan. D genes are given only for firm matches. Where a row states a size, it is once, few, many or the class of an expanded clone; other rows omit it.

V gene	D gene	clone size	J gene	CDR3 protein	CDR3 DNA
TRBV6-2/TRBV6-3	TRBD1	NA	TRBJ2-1	CASSRDRAYNEQFF	TGTGCCAGCAGTAGGGACAGGGCCTACAATGAGCAGTTCTTC
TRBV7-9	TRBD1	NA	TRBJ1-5	CASSATGGLGQPQHF	TGTGCCAGCAGCGCGACAGGGGGTCTTGGCCAGCCCCAGCATTTT
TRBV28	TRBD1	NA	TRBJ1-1	CASSLQGVAEAFF	TGTGCCAGCAGTCTGCAGGGGGTGGCTGAAGCTTTCTTT
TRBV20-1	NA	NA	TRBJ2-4	CSADRDQKNIQYF	TGCAGTGCCGACCGGGACCAAAAAAACATTCAGTACTTC
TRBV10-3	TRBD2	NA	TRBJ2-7	CAISPGLAGSHEQYF	TGTGCCATCAGTCCGGGACTAGCGGGATCGCACGAGCAGTACTTC
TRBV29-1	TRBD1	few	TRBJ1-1	CTVQDREATEAFF	TGCACCGTACAAGACAGGGAGGCCACTGAAGCTTTCTTT
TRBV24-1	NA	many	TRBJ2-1	CATSDLGVSENEQFF	TGTGCCACCAGTGATTTAGGGGTTTCTGAGAATGAGCAGTTCTTC
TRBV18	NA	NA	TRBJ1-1	CASSLDREAFF	TGTGCCAGCTCACTGGACAGAGAAGCTTTCTTT
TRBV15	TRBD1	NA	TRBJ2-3	CATSRDFGARGPDTQYF	TGTGCCACCAGCAGAGATTTTGGGGCCAGGGGGCCAGATACGCAGTATTTT
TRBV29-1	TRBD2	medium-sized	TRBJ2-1	CSVLRTSGYDNEQFF	TGCAGCGTCCTCAGAACTAGCGGATACGACAATGAGCAGTTCTTC
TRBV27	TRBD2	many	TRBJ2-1	CASSFWREGLEQFF	TGTGCCAGCAGTTTTTGGCGGGAGGGCCTTGAGCAGTTCTTC
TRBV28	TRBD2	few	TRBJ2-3	CASSLSGGDTQYF	TGTGCCAGCAGTTTATCGGGGGGAGATACGCAGTATTTT
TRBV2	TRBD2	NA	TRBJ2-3	CASSEAWGLAGVGTDTQYF	TGTGCCAGCAGTGAAGCGTGGGGACTAGCGGGAGTTGGGACAGATACGCAGTATTTT
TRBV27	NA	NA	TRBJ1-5	CASSLQGRQPQHF	TGTGCCAGCAGTTTACAGGGGAGACAGCCCCAGCATTTT
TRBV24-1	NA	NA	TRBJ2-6	CATSESSGANVLTF	TGTGCCACCAGTGAGAGCTCTGGGGCCAACGTCCTGACTTTC
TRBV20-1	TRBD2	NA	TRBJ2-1	CSALAGGWQFF	TGCAGTGCTTTAGCGGGAGGGTGGCAGTTCTTC
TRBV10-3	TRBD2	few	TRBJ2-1	CAISESQASGDYNEQFF	TGTGCCATCAGTGAGTCCCAGGCTAGCGGGGATTACAATGAGCAGTTCTTC
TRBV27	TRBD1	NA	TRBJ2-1	CATGTGGLNEQFF	TGTGCCACCGGGACAGGGGGCTTAAATGAGCAGTTCTTC
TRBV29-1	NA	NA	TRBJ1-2	CSAMSTMGYTF	TGCAGCGCTATGTCGACAATGGGCTACACCTTC
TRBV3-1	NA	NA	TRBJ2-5	CASSLQGGLLGETQYF	TGTGCCAGCAGCCTACAGGGTGGACTGTTAGGAGAGACCCAGTACTTC
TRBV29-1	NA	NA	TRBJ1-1	CSVVIIGAEAFF	TGCAGCGTTGTCATCATAGGAGCTGAAGCTTTCTTT
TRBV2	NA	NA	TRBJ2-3	CASSVGPGATQYF	TGTGCCAGCAGTGTAGGTCCGGGGGCCACGCAGTATTTT
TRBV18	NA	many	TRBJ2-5	CASSGQQETQYF	TGTGCCAGCTCGGGGCAGCAAGAGACCCAGTACTTC
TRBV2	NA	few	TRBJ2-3	CASSSSAFSTDTQYF	TGTGCCAGCTCTTCATCGGCGTTTAGCACAGATACGCAGTATTTT
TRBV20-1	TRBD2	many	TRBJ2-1	CSAIAGWDNEQFF	TGCAGTGCTATAGCGGGGTGGGACAATGAGCAGTTCTTC
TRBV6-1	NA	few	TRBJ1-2	CASTSGRVANYGYTF	TGTGCCAGCACCTCGGGGAGGGTGGCCAACTATGGCTACACCTTC
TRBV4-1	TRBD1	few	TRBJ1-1	CASSVTGQGDTEAFF	TGCGCCAGCAGCGTTACGGGACAGGGGGACACTGAAGCTTTCTTT
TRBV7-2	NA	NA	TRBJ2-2	CASSLERAGTGELFF	TGTGCCAGCAGCTTAGAAAGGGCTGGGACCGGGGAGCTGTTTTTT